The rows below give T cell receptor beta chains drawn from one sample of a study of patients and donors after allogeneic stem cell transplantation. TCRdb ran MiXCR on the RT-PCR reads and lists one entry per CDR3 protein. The sample consists of hundreds of thousands of distinct CDR3 sequences, around 16% of them appearing once. Sequencing used blood, either unsorted or a sorted T cell fraction (not recorded which). The receptor set was obtained from a human donor who was either an allogeneic HSCT recipient or a stem cell or donor lymphocyte infusion donor (not recorded which). It is not recorded whose cells these are; they may come from a transplant donor. CDR3s include the opening cysteine and the closing phenylalanine or tryptophan. Fields, in order: V gene, clone size, D gene, J gene, CDR3 DNA, CDR3 protein. A D gene is named only where the DNA matches it firmly. Clone size, where shown, is once, few, many, or a class for clones that have expanded.

>TRBV9|few|TRBD2|TRBJ2-1
TGTGCCAGCAGCGTAGAAGCGGGGCTATACAATGAGCAGTTCTTC
CASSVEAGLYNEQFF
>TRBV5-1|-|-|TRBJ1-6
TGCGCCAGCAGCTTGGACGGATTCCCCGATAATTCACCCCTCCACTTT
CASSLDGFPDNSPLHF
>TRBV29-1|few|-|TRBJ1-2
TGCAGCGTTGACGTGACAGGTCTGCATGGCTACACCTTC
CSVDVTGLHGYTF
>TRBV5-1|-|-|TRBJ1-1
TGCGCCAGCAGCTTGGAAGGGTCTAGTCCTGAAGCTTTCTTT
CASSLEGSSPEAFF
>TRBV5-1|-|TRBD2|TRBJ2-1
TGCGCCAGCAGCCCCGGGACTAGCGGACGGGATGAGCAGTTCTTC
CASSPGTSGRDEQFF
>TRBV11-2|many|TRBD2|TRBJ2-1
TGTGCCAGCAGCTCAATTGCGGGGGCATCCGGGGGGGTCCATGAGCAGTTCTTC
CASSSIAGASGGVHEQFF
>TRBV9|few|-|TRBJ1-2
TGTGCCAGCAGCGTGGGGGAGTTCTATGGCTACACCTTC
CASSVGEFYGYTF
>TRBV6-2/TRBV6-3|-|TRBD1|TRBJ1-1
TGTGCCAGCAGTTACCAGACAGGGGGAGACACTGAAGCTTTCTTT
CASSYQTGGDTEAFF
>TRBV20-1|-|-|TRBJ2-7
TGCAGTGGGGTTATCGGGGGACTTCCCTACGAGCAGTACTTC
CSGVIGGLPYEQYF
>TRBV12-3/TRBV12-4|few|-|TRBJ1-5
TGTGCCAGCAGTTTTCGAGGGGTTAGGAGCAATCAGCCCCAGCATTTT
CASSFRGVRSNQPQHF
>TRBV20-1|many|-|TRBJ1-5
TGCAGTGCTAGGACCAGGGAAAGTGGCAATCAGCCCCAGCATTTT
CSARTRESGNQPQHF
>TRBV29-1|few|-|TRBJ2-7
TGCAGCGTTTGGGTCGGGAGCCCCTACGAGCAGTACTTC
CSVWVGSPYEQYF
>TRBV2|-|TRBD1|TRBJ1-1
TGTGCCAGCAGGGGATCCGGGACAGTGAACAATGAAGCTTTCTTT
CASRGSGTVNNEAFF
>TRBV20-1|few|-|TRBJ1-5
TGCAGTGCCCAACGGGGTGGCAATCAGCCCCAGCATTTT
CSAQRGGNQPQHF
>TRBV27|-|-|TRBJ2-7
TGTGCCAGCAGTACCCCCGGGGAGCAGTACTTC
CASSTPGEQYF
>TRBV20-1|many|-|TRBJ2-3
TGCAGTGCAGTTGAGAGCACAGATACGCAGTATTTT
CSAVESTDTQYF
>TRBV11-2|-|TRBD2|TRBJ2-2
TGTGCCAGCAGCTTAGATCGTTGGGGACTAGCTAACACCGGGGAGCTGTTTTTT
CASSLDRWGLANTGELFF
>TRBV20-1|-|-|TRBJ2-7
TGCAGTGCTAGCCTAAGTGGCCCCTACGAGCAGTACTTC
CSASLSGPYEQYF
>TRBV5-1|-|-|TRBJ1-1
TGCGCCAGCAGCCCCCCCGCCATGGGGAGCACTGAAGCTTTCTTT
CASSPPAMGSTEAFF
>TRBV7-2|-|-|TRBJ2-7
TGTGCCAGGTTGAGGACGGGATCTGAGCAGTACTTC
CARLRTGSEQYF
>TRBV29-1|few|-|TRBJ2-5
TGCAGCGTTGAAGATCACAGGATCGAAGAGACCCAGTACTTC
CSVEDHRIEETQYF
>TRBV4-3|few|-|TRBJ2-3
TGCGCCAGCAGCCAACTCCTAGCGAGTTCCGATACGCAGTATTTT
CASSQLLASSDTQYF
>TRBV9|few|TRBD1|TRBJ2-2
TGTGCCAGCAGCGTAGACAGGGGGCCAACCGGGGAGCTGTTTTTT
CASSVDRGPTGELFF
>TRBV4-1|-|TRBD2|TRBJ2-1
TGCGCCAGCAGCCTGACTAGCTCCAGCTCCTACAATGAGCAGTTCTTC
CASSLTSSSSYNEQFF
>TRBV4-1|few|-|TRBJ1-3
TGCGCCAGCAGCCAAGTGGTCCTGCGCTCTGGAAACACCATATATTTT
CASSQVVLRSGNTIYF
>TRBV12-3/TRBV12-4|-|-|TRBJ2-7
TGTGCCAGCAGTTTCCGACGGCCGGAGCAGTACTTC
CASSFRRPEQYF
>TRBV7-9|few|TRBD1|TRBJ2-7
TGTGCCAGCAGCTCGCAACGACAGGGGGCTACCTACGAGCAGTACTTC
CASSSQRQGATYEQYF
>TRBV6-1|-|-|TRBJ2-5
TGTGCCAGCAGTGAAGCGGGGGCGGCCCAGTACTTC
CASSEAGAAQYF
>TRBV9|few|-|TRBJ2-7
TGTGCCAGCAGCGCGACAGGATCGGGGGGCCACGAGCAGTACTTC
CASSATGSGGHEQYF
>TRBV9|-|-|TRBJ2-1
TGTGCCAGCAGCTTCGGGACCCCACCTTTATTCTTC
CASSFGTPPLFF
>TRBV4-1|many|-|TRBJ1-1
TGCGCCAGCAGCCAAGATCGAAGCATCCCTAACACTGAAGCTTTCTTT
CASSQDRSIPNTEAFF
>TRBV12-3/TRBV12-4|-|-|TRBJ1-5
TGTGCCAGCAGTTCTCTATTCCCTCAGCCCCAGCATTTT
CASSSLFPQPQHF
>TRBV12-3/TRBV12-4|few|-|TRBJ1-5
TGTGCCAGCACCATTAGAAAACGGGCCCAGAAGGGCAATCAGCCCCAGCATTTT
CASTIRKRAQKGNQPQHF